This T cell receptor beta chain was observed in a study of cytomegalovirus exposure and HLA in healthy donors. On the study more broadly: The use of the same platform for the 110 or so validation repertoires and the 550 to 850 first-cohort repertoires was reported by a later analysis. Study outcomes and limitations: A few chains tied to CMV proved CMV antigen-specific in vitro. There were 150 to 200 TCR beta chains listed as cytomegalovirus-associated.

Generated by immunoSEQ multiplex PCR, the TCRdb table keeps only in-frame clones and is missing some. The sample lists 120,000 or so clones; about nine tenths were seen once. A note on this clone: Its matching antigen is unknown.

The source of this sequence is a young man in good health and CMV-seronegative. What was sequenced was PBMCs.

CDR3 sequence reads: CASSPGDYGYTF. Written as DNA, the CDR3 is TGTGCCAGCAGCCCCGGGGACTATGGCTACACCTTC. The gene calls are TRBV14 and TRBJ1-2; D gene unclear. This CDR3 spans 12 amino acids. CDR1 and CDR2 (germline): SGHDN, FVKESK. Between the trimmed V and J ends, which lost 4 bases and 3 bases, there was a span of 6 bases.